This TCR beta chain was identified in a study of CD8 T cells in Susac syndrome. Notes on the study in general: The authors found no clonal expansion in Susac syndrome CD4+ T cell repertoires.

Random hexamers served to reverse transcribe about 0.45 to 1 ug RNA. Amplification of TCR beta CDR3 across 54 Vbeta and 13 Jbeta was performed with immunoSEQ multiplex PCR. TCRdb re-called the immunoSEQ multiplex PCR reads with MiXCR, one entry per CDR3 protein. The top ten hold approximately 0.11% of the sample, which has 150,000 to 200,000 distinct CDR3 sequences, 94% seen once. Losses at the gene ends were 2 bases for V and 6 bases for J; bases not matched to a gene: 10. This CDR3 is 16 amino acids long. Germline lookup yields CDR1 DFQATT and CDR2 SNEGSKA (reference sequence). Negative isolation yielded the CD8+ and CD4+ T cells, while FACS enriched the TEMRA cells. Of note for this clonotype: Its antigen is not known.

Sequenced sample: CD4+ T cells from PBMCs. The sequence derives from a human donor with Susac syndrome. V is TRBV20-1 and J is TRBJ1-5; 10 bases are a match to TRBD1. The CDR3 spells CSARQTGTGDRQPQHF. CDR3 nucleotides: TGCAGTGCTAGACAAACCGGGACAGGGGACCGTCAGCCCCAGCATTTT.